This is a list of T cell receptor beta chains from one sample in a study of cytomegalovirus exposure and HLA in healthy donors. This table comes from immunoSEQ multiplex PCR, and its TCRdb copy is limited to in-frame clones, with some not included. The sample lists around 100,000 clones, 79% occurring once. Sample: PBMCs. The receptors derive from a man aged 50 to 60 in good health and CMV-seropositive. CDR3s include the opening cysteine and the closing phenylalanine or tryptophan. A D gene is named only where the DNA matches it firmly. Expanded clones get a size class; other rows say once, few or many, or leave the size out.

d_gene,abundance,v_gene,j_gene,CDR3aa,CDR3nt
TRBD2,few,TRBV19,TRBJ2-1,CASSIREGSLDEQFF,TGTGCCAGTAGTATACGGGAGGGTTCCTTGGATGAGCAGTTCTTC
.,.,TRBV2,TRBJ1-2,CASSENRAGVAHYGYTF,TGTGCCAGCAGTGAGAACAGGGCCGGTGTAGCCCACTATGGCTACACCTTC
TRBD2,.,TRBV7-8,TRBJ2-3,CASSSGLAGTTDTQYF,TGTGCCAGCAGCTCGGGACTAGCGGGAACCACAGATACGCAGTATTTT
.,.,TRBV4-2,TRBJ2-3,CASSQVSGPTDTQYF,TGTGCCAGCAGCCAAGTTTCTGGCCCCACAGATACGCAGTATTTT
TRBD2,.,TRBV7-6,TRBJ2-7,CASSTRRGLAGSSYEQYF,TGTGCCAGCAGCACCCGCCGCGGACTAGCGGGAAGCTCCTACGAGCAGTACTTC
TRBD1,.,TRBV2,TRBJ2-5,CASSRDRDETQYF,TGTGCCAGCAGCCGGGACAGGGACGAGACCCAGTACTTC
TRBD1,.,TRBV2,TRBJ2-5,CASKVQGAGEQYF,TGTGCCAGCAAAGTTCAGGGGGCGGGTGAGCAGTACTTC
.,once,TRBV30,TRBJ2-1,CAWSGPGGTYNEQFF,TGTGCCTGGAGTGGGCCTGGGGGGACCTACAATGAGCAGTTCTTC
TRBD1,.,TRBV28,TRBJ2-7,CASSFIGTGGVGLAGPEQYF,TGTGCCAGCAGTTTTATTGGGACAGGGGGCGTGGGGCTAGCGGGACCCGAGCAGTACTTC
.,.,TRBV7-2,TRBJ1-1,CASSLNGRNTEAFF,TGTGCCAGCAGCTTAAATGGTAGGAACACTGAAGCTTTCTTT
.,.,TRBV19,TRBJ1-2,CASSTGTHDGYTF,TGTGCCAGTAGTACCGGGACTCATGATGGCTACACCTTC
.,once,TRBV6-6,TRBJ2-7,CASSFPRRGGVDEQYF,TGTGCCAGCAGCTTCCCTCGTAGAGGGGGTGTAGACGAGCAGTACTTC
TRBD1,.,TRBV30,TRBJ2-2,CAWRFRGLVGELFF,TGTGCCTGGAGGTTTAGGGGGCTGGTCGGGGAGCTGTTTTTT
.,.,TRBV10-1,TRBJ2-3,CASSESGGRTTDTQYF,TGCGCCAGCAGTGAGTCCGGAGGCCGCACCACAGATACGCAGTATTTT
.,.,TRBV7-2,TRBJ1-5,CASRPDRNSNQPQHF,TGTGCCAGCAGACCAGACAGGAATAGCAATCAGCCCCAGCATTTT
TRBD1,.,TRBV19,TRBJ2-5,CASKRDSQETQYF,TGTGCCAGTAAACGGGACAGCCAAGAGACCCAGTACTTC
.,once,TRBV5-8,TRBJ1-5,CASSPRTVNQPQHF,TGTGCCAGCAGCCCCCGGACAGTTAATCAGCCCCAGCATTTT
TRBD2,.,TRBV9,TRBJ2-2,CASSPPPGGVYTGELFF,TGTGCCAGCAGCCCCCCGCCGGGAGGCGTTTACACCGGGGAGCTGTTTTTT
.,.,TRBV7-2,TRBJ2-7,CASSTGQTYEQYF,TGTGCCAGCAGCACTGGACAGACCTACGAGCAGTACTTC
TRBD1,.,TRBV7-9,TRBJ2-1,CASSLGRTGLNEQFF,TGTGCCAGCAGCTTAGGCCGGACAGGTTTGAATGAGCAGTTCTTC